The 4 T cell receptor beta chains below all came from one sample that was sequenced in a study of radiation and T cells in renal cell carcinoma. Method: immunoSEQ multiplex PCR; TCRdb's copy keeps in-frame clones and lacks some. The sample yields more than 60,000 clones, around four fifths seen once. Time point noted: blood 4 weeks post-SBRT, at nephrectomy. Treatment noted: 15 Gy SBRT to primary tumor, nephrectomy 4 weeks later. Here the sequenced sample was blood, taken from a patient whose treatment included radiotherapy and nephrectomy. These receptors were collected from a woman aged 60-75 years with renal cell carcinoma.

The chain has TRBV7-2 and TRBJ1-1; 7 bases map to TRBD1. CDR1 is SGHTA, CDR2 FQGNSA, per germline. The V segment lost 5 bases and the J segment 3 bases; nucleotides outside the gene matches: 9. This CDR3 region has 15 residues. The CDR3 protein is CASSQRQGRDTEAFF. CDR3 nucleotide sequence: TGTGCCAGCAGCCAACGACAGGGACGGGACACTGAAGCTTTCTTT.

This rearrangement joins TRBV29-1 to TRBJ1-2; possible D gene TRBD1, 6 bases. Germline V gives CDR1 SQVTM, CDR2 ANQGSEA. The CDR3 is 11 amino acids. The V end was cut by 4 bases, the J end by 8 bases, with 11 bases between. CDR3 nucleotides: TGCAGCGTTGCCGGGACACACGGCTACACCTTC. The encoded protein is CSVAGTHGYTF.

This clone has only a few counts. This chain connects TRBV6-1 to TRBJ2-7; TRBD1 agrees at 10 bases. Germline CDR1 MNHNS, CDR2 SASEGT. This CDR3 has 14 amino acids. V lost 5 bases and J lost 3; bases outside the gene matches: 4. CDR3 nucleotide sequence: TGTGCCAGCAGTCCAAGGACAGGGGGCTACGAGCAGTACTTC. It is translated as CASSPRTGGYEQYF.

This chain connects TRBV19 to TRBJ1-1; 11 bases line up with TRBD1. After removal of 5 bases from V and 0 bases from J, the junction contained 5 bases not matched to a gene. The CDR3 spans 16 residues. The germline gives CDR1 LNHDA, CDR2 SQIVND (reference sequence). CDR3 sequence (DNA): TGTGCCAGTAGTTACCGGACAGGGGGCATGAACACTGAAGCTTTCTTT. Residues: CASSYRTGGMNTEAFF.